The clone carrying this T cell receptor beta chain shows up as medium-sized (0.01 to 0.1%) by frequency. Antigen specificity is unknown. The data belong to a study of T cell clusters in autoimmune cytopenias. Findings and caveats of the study: No cluster-lack signature appeared between secondary cytopenia and chronic lymphocytic leukemia patients, apparently due to lymphoma masking.

One tube held mixed TRB-A and TRB-B primer pools for touch-down PCR. TCRdb re-analyzed the multiplex PCR reads; it lists each CDR3 protein once, without DNA. This table lists fewer than 5,000 distinct CDR3 sequences. The CDR3 is made up of 15 amino acids. Germline-derived CDR1 and CDR2 are KGHSH and LQKENI. Each sample's input was about 250 ng genomic DNA, some 38,000 genome equivalents. The same data also went into a second study, on T cell repertoires in aging, cancer and after chemotherapy. This second report adds: Rebound thymic output was suggested by rising median generation probability during chemotherapy in each cancer cohort.

V is TRBV18 and J is TRBJ2-5; as DNA is missing, the TRBD2 call by TCRdb cannot be tested. The TCR originated in a human donor in good health. Sequencing was carried out using peripheral blood. This CDR3 reads CASSPGAGGQETQYF.